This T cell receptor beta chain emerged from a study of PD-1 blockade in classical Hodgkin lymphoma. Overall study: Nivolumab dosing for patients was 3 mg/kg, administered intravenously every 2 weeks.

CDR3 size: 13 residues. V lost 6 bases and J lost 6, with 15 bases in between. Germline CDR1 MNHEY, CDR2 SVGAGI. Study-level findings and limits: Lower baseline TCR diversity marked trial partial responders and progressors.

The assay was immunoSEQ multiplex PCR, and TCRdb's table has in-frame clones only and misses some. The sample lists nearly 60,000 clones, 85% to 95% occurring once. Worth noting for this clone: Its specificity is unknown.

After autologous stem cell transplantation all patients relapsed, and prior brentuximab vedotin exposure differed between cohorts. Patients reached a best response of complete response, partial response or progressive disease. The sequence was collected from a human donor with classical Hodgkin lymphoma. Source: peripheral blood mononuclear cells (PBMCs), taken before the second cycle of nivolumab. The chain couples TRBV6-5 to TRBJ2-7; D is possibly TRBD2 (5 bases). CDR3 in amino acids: CASSPMGSSEQYF. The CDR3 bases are TGTGCCAGCAGCCCTATGGGGAGCTCCGAGCAGTACTTC.